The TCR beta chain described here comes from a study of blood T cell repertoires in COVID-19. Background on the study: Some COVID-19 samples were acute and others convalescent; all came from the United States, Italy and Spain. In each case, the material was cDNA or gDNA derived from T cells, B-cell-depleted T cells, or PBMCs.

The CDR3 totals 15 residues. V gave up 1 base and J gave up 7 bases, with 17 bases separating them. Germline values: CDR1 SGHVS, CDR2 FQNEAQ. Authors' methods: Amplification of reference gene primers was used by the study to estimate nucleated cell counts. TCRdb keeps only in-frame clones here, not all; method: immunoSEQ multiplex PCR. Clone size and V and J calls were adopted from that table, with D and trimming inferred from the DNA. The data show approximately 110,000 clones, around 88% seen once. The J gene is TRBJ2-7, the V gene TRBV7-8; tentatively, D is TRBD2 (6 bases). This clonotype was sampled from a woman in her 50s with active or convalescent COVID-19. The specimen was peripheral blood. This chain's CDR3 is CASSLGRSPGREQYF. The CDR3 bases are TGTGCCAGCAGCTTAGGGCGCTCGCCGGGGAGGGAGCAGTACTTC.